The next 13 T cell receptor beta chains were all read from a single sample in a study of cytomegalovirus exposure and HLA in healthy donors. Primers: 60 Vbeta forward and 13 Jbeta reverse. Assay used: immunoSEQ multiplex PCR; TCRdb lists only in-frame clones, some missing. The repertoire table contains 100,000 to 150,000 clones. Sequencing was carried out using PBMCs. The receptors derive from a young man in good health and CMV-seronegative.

The DNA of the CDR3 is TGTGCCAGCTCTGAGGGGGGACAGATCTATGGCTACACCTTC. Its protein product is CASSEGGQIYGYTF. The chain recombines TRBV21-1 with TRBJ1-2; TRBD1 is the table's D call, not checked against the DNA. TRBV21-1 is shown as a pseudogene. CDR3 length: 14 residues.

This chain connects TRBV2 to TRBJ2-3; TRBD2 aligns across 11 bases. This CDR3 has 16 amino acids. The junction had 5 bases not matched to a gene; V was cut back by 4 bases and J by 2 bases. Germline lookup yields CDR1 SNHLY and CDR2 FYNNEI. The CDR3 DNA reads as TGTGCCAGCAGTGGAATACTAGCGGGGGTCACAGATACGCAGTATTTT. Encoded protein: CASSGILAGVTDTQYF.

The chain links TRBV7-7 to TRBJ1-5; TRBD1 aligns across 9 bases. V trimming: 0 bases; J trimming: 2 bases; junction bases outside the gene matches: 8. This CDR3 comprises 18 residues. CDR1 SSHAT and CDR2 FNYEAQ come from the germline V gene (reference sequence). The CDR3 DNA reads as TGTGCCAGCAGCTTAGCGGGGACAGGGTCCATAGGCAATCAGCCCCAGCATTTT. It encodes CASSLAGTGSIGNQPQHF. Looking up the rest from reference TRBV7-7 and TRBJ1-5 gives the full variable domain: GAGVSQSPRYKVTKRGQDVTLRCDPISSHATLYWYQQALGQGPEFLTYFNYEAQPDKSGLPSDRFSAERPEGSISTLTIQRTEQRDSAMYRCASSLAGTGSIGNQPQHFGDGTRLSIL.

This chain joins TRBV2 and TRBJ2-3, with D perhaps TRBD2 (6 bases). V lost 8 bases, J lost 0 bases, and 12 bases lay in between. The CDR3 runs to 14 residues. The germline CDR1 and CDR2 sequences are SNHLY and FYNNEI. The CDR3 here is CASRSGYSTDTQYF. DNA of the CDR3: TGTGCCAGCCGAAGCGGGTATAGCACAGATACGCAGTATTTT.

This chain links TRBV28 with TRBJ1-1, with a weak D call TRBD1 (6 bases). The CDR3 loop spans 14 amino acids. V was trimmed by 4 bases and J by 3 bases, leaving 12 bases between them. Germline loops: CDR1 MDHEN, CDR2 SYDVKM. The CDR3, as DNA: TGTGCCAGCAGTTGGACAGCGGCAGACACTGAAGCTTTCTTT. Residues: CASSWTAADTEAFF.

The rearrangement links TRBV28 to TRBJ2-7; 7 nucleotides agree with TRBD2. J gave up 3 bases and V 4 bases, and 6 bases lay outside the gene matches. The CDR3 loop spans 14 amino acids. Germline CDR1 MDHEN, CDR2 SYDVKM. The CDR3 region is CASSSLLAYYEQYF. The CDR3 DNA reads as TGTGCCAGCAGTTCCCTACTAGCGTACTACGAGCAGTACTTC.

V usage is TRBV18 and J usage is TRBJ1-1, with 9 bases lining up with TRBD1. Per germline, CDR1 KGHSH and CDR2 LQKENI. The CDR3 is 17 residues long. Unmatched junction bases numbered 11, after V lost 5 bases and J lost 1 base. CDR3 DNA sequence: TGTGCCAGCTCAGTCCGGGACAGGGCGATATCGAACACTGAAGCTTTCTTT. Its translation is CASSVRDRAISNTEAFF.

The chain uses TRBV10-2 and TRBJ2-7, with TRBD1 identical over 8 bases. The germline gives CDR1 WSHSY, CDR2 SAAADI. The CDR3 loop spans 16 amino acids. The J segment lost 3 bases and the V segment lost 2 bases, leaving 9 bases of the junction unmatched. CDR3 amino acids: CASSEALGGQVYEQYF. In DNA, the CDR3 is TGCGCCAGCAGTGAGGCATTAGGGGGACAGGTCTACGAGCAGTACTTC.

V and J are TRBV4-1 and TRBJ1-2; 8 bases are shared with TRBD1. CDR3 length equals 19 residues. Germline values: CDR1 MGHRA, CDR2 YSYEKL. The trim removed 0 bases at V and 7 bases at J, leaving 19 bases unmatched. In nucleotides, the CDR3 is TGCGCCAGCAGCCAAGATATGAAGGGCGGCGCAGGGGGCTTGGGTGGCTACACCTTC. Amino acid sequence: CASSQDMKGGAGGLGGYTF.

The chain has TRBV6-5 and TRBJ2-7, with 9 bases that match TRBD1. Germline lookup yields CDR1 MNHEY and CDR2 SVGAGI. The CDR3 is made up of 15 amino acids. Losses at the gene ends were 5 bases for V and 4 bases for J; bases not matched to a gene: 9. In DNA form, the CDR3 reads TGTGCCAGCAGTCCGGGTGGGACAGGGATGTACGAGCAGTACTTC. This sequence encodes CASSPGGTGMYEQYF.

This CDR3 is CSVEDSLLARDTQYF. The CDR3 DNA is TGCAGCGTTGAAGATAGTTTACTAGCGAGGGATACGCAGTATTTT. The chain combines TRBV29-1 with TRBJ2-3, with TRBD2 matching over 7 bases. Trimming at V came to 0 bases and at J to 6 bases, leaving 9 bases not matched to a gene. This CDR3 has 15 amino acids. CDR1 is SQVTM and CDR2 is ANQGSEA in the germline V gene.

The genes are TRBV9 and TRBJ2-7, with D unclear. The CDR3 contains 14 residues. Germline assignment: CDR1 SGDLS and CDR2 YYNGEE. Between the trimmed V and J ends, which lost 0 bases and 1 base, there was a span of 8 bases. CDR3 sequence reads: CASSVDDLSYEQYF. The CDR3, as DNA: TGTGCCAGCAGCGTAGACGACTTGTCCTACGAGCAGTACTTC.

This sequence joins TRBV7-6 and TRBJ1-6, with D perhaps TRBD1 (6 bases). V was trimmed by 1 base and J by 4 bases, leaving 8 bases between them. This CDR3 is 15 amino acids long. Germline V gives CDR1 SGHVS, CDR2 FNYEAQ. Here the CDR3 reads CASSLGQGYNSPLHF. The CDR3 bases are TGTGCCAGCAGCTTAGGGCAGGGGTATAATTCACCCCTCCACTTT.